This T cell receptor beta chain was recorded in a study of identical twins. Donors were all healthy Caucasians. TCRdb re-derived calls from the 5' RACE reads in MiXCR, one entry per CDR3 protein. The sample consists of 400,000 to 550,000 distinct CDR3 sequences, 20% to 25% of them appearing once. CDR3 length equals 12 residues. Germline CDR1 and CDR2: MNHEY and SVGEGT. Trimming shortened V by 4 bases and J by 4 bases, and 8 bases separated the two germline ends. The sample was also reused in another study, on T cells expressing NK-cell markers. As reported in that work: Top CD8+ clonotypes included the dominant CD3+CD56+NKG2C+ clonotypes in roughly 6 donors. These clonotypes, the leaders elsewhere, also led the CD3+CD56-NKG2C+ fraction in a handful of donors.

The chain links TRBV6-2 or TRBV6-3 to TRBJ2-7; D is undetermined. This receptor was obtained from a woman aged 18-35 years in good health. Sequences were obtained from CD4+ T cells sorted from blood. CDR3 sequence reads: CASSSTAYEQYF. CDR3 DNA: TGTGCCAGCAGTTCCACGGCGTACGAGCAGTACTTC.